Listed below are T cell receptor beta chains from one sample, sequenced in a study of CD8+ T cells in alopecia areata. TCRdb's copy holds only in-frame clones and misses some; the assay was immunoSEQ multiplex PCR. The table records some 150,000 clones, roughly three fifths of them present only once. The starting material was CD4+ T cells sorted from blood, obtained at week 0. The source of these receptors is a human donor with alopecia areata. The CDR3 runs from the conserved cysteine through the conserved F or W. A D gene is named only where the DNA matches it firmly. The size field is filled for only some rows; it gives once, few, many or a size class.

J gene	clone size	D gene	V gene	CDR3 protein	CDR3 DNA
TRBJ2-7	few	-	TRBV30	CALAGDQSYEQYF	TGTGCCCTTGCTGGGGACCAGTCCTACGAGCAGTACTTC
TRBJ1-2	once	-	TRBV4-3	CASSQDLQGNYGYTF	TGCGCCAGCAGCCAAGATCTCCAGGGGAACTATGGCTACACCTTC
TRBJ2-3	-	-	TRBV9	CASSVFSTDTQYF	TGTGCCAGCAGCGTCTTCAGCACAGATACGCAGTATTTT
TRBJ2-4	-	TRBD2	TRBV15	CATSRDQAGGLQYF	TGTGCCACCAGCAGAGATCAAGCGGGGGGTCTTCAGTACTTC
TRBJ1-5	-	-	TRBV30	CAWSKESLSPQHF	TGTGCCTGGAGTAAGGAGTCCCTATCGCCCCAGCATTTT
TRBJ2-3	-	-	TRBV7-9	CASSRSVDTQYF	TGTGCCAGCAGCCGGAGTGTAGATACGCAGTATTTT
TRBJ1-2	-	-	TRBV29-1	CSVGGFNYGYTF	TGCAGCGTTGGGGGTTTTAACTATGGCTACACCTTC
TRBJ2-3	-	-	TRBV6-5	CASTQLRSGTDTQYF	TGTGCCAGCACCCAATTACGGTCCGGAACAGATACGCAGTATTTT
TRBJ1-2	-	-	TRBV25-1	CASSLRGQADYGYTF	TGTGCCAGCAGTCTACGAGGCCAGGCCGACTATGGCTACACCTTC
TRBJ1-2	-	TRBD1	TRBV5-6	CASSLISRDRTYGYTF	TGTGCCAGCAGCTTGATCTCGAGGGACAGAACTTATGGCTACACCTTC
TRBJ2-1	-	-	TRBV5-1	CASSLVPYNEQFF	TGCGCCAGCAGCTTGGTTCCCTACAATGAGCAGTTCTTC
TRBJ1-6	-	TRBD1	TRBV7-2	CASSLRQGSNSPLHF	TGTGCCAGCAGCTTAAGACAGGGCAGTAATTCACCCCTCCACTTT
TRBJ2-3	-	TRBD1	TRBV5-6	CASSSGQGTDTQYF	TGTGCCAGCAGTTCTGGACAGGGGACAGATACGCAGTATTTT
TRBJ1-1	-	-	TRBV5-1	CASSLGQMNTEAFF	TGCGCCAGCAGCTTGGGACAGATGAACACTGAAGCTTTCTTT
TRBJ1-6	-	-	TRBV30	CAWSGNRDSPLHF	TGTGCCTGGAGTGGGAACAGGGATTCACCCCTCCACTTT
TRBJ2-3	few	TRBD2	TRBV6-5	CASKPGLPTDTQYF	TGTGCCAGCAAGCCGGGACTACCCACAGATACGCAGTATTTT
TRBJ1-2	few	-	TRBV4-3	CASSQEQGANYGYTF	TGCGCCAGCAGCCAAGAACAGGGAGCTAACTATGGCTACACCTTC
TRBJ2-3	-	TRBD2	TRBV10-3	CAISPTGGSTDTQYF	TGTGCCATCAGTCCGACGGGGGGGAGCACAGATACGCAGTATTTT